A single sample is the source of the 30 T cell receptor beta chains below, sequenced in a study of blood T cell repertoires in COVID-19. Clones were sequenced by immunoSEQ multiplex PCR, and TCRdb holds only the in-frame ones, with some missing. The sample contains about 230,000 clones, roughly 80% of which appear only once. Input material: peripheral blood. These receptors all stem from a woman in her seventies with active or convalescent COVID-19.

The CDR3 DNA reads TGTGCCAGCGAAGCGCTTTACAATGAGCAGTTCTTC. Residues: CASEALYNEQFF. This chain joins TRBV28 and TRBJ2-1, with D uncertain. Germline V lookup: CDR1 MDHEN, CDR2 SYDVKM. The CDR3 contains 12 residues. The V and J ends lost 8 bases and 4 bases respectively, with 9 bases between them.

This chain uses TRBV19 with TRBJ1-6; possible D gene TRBD1, 5 bases. Deletions cut 8 bases from V and 3 bases from J, with 11 bases between. This CDR3 has 14 amino acids. Germline-derived CDR1 and CDR2 are LNHDA and SQIVND (reference sequence). The CDR3 DNA sequence: TGTGCCAGTGGGGCTGCTTTCTATAATTCACCCCTCCACTTT. Translated: CASGAAFYNSPLHF.

The chain joins TRBV30 to TRBJ1-6; D ambiguous. Germline CDR1 is GTSNPN and CDR2 is SVGIG (reference sequence). The CDR3 loop spans 13 amino acids. Trimming stripped 4 bases from V and 10 bases from J, with 14 bases between. The CDR3 DNA reads as TGTGCCTGGAACGGACTGGGCCAGTCACCCCTCCACTTT. Its protein is CAWNGLGQSPLHF.

The rearrangement joins TRBV2 to TRBJ2-5, with a weak D call TRBD2 (5 bases). V gave up 4 bases and J gave up 5 bases, with 20 bases separating them. Germline assignment: CDR1 SNHLY and CDR2 FYNNEI. The CDR3 consists of 16 residues. The CDR3 loop reads CASSAQGLSGQETQYF. The CDR3 DNA follows: TGTGCCAGCAGTGCGCAAGGTCTAAGCGGTCAGGAGACCCAGTACTTC.

This chain links TRBV28 with TRBJ2-4, with 8 bases matching TRBD2. Unmatched junction bases numbered 7, after V lost 8 bases and J lost 1 base. The CDR3 has 15 residues. The germline V gene encodes CDR1 MDHEN and CDR2 SYDVKM. In nucleotides, the CDR3 is TGTGCCAGCGGGACGGGAGGGAGGGCCAAAAACATTCAGTACTTC. Its protein is CASGTGGRAKNIQYF.

The chain joins TRBV10-3 to TRBJ1-5; no firm D call. The V gene's germline CDR1 is ENHRY and CDR2 SYGVKD. The CDR3 is 14 residues long. The V end was cut by 0 bases, the J end by 6 bases, with 9 bases between. CDR3 in amino acids: CAISESAGIQPQHF. CDR3 bases: TGTGCCATCAGTGAGTCAGCGGGTATTCAGCCCCAGCATTTT.

The chain has TRBV10-3 and TRBJ2-5; 8 positions match TRBD1. This CDR3 has 13 residues. Germline CDR1 reads ENHRY; CDR2 reads SYGVKD. Trimming took 6 bases from V and 3 from J; bases not matched to a gene: 3. The chain's CDR3 is CAISPTGEETQYF. For the CDR3, the DNA is TGTGCCATCAGCCCGACAGGGGAAGAGACCCAGTACTTC.

This chain uses TRBV15 with TRBJ1-1; TRBD1 agrees at 8 bases. J gave up 7 bases and V 0 bases, and 13 bases lay outside the gene matches. Looked up from germline, CDR1 is LNHNV and CDR2 is YYDKDF (reference sequence). The length of the CDR3 is 17 residues. Here the CDR3 DNA reads TGTGCCACCAGCAGAGATCAGGGGACAGGCTTCTACCTTGAAGCTTTCTTT. As protein: CATSRDQGTGFYLEAFF.

The chain couples TRBV12-3 or TRBV12-4 to TRBJ1-1, with D possibly TRBD1 on 6 matching bases. V was clipped by 6 bases and J by 9 bases, with 17 bases between them. The CDR3 covers 13 residues. The CDR3 DNA follows: TGTGCCAGCAGGATCAACAGGGCTTCCAAAGCTTTCTTT. Its translation is CASRINRASKAFF.

The V gene is TRBV7-2, the J gene TRBJ2-1, with 10 bases fitting TRBD2. The V segment lost 2 bases and the J segment 7 bases; nucleotides outside the gene matches: 2. This CDR3 has 14 residues. Looked up from germline, CDR1 is SGHTA and CDR2 is FQGNSA. CDR3 sequence reads: CASSLWTSGNEQFF. The CDR3 region has the DNA TGTGCCAGCAGCTTATGGACTAGCGGAAATGAGCAGTTCTTC. Variable domain in full (rest from reference TRBV7-2 and TRBJ2-1): GAGVSQSPSNKVTEKGKDVELRCDPISGHTALYWYRQSLGQGLEFLIYFQGNSAPDKSGLPSDRFSAERTGGSVSTLTIQRTQQEDSAVYLCASSLWTSGNEQFFGPGTRLTVL.

The chain employs TRBV4-1 and TRBJ2-3; 12 nucleotides agree with TRBD2. V shed 4 bases and J 4 bases; nucleotides not matched to a gene: 21. The CDR3 contains 21 residues. The germline V gene has CDR1 MGHRA and CDR2 YSYEKL. Written as DNA, the CDR3 is TGCGCCAGCAGCCCGACCCATCTAGCGGGGGGGCCTTCGTTGAGTGCAGATACGCAGTATTTT. Its translation is CASSPTHLAGGPSLSADTQYF.

The V and J genes are TRBV30 and TRBJ2-6, with 9 bases aligning to TRBD1. V lost 5 bases, J lost 0 bases, and 8 bases stayed unmatched. This CDR3 is built from 17 residues. The germline gives CDR1 GTSNPN, CDR2 SVGIG (reference sequence). The CDR3 region is CAWGGTGSFSGANVLTF. CDR3 DNA sequence: TGTGCCTGGGGGGGGACAGGGTCCTTCTCTGGGGCCAACGTCCTGACTTTC. Full variable domain (rest looked up from reference TRBV30 and TRBJ2-6): SQTIHQWPATLVQPVGSPLSLECTVEGTSNPNLYWYRQAAGRGLQLLFYSVGIGQISSEVPQNLSASRPQDRQFILSSKKLLLSDSGFYLCAWGGTGSFSGANVLTFGAGSRLTVL.

This chain links TRBV19 with TRBJ2-5, with D possibly being TRBD1 (5 bases). The germline gives CDR1 LNHDA, CDR2 SQIVND (reference sequence). The CDR3 is 15 residues long. V lost 6 bases, J lost 5 bases, and 19 bases lay in between. The CDR3 here is CASRQTAPSPETQYF. CDR3 sequence (DNA): TGTGCCAGTAGGCAGACAGCACCATCACCGGAGACCCAGTACTTC.

The chain has TRBV27 and TRBJ2-7; weak D call: TRBD1 (5 bases). Trimming shortened V by 5 bases and J by 2 bases, and 13 bases separated the two germline ends. Looked up from germline, CDR1 is MNHEY and CDR2 is SMNVEV (reference sequence). The CDR3 contains 14 residues. CDR3 sequence reads: CASSPVKGTYEQYF. Here the CDR3 DNA reads TGTGCCAGCAGTCCCGTGAAGGGGACCTACGAGCAGTACTTC.

As for this clone: At the DNA level, this CDR3 is encoded by other sequences in the same sample as well. The V call is TRBV27, the J call TRBJ2-7, with unresolved D. Germline V CDR1 and CDR2: MNHEY, SMNVEV (reference sequence). The CDR3 sequence is 12 residues long. V was shortened by 6 bases and J by 3 bases, with 9 bases between the two germline ends. CDR3 bases: TGTGCCAGCAGCTCGATCAGCTACGAGCAGTACTTC. It yields the protein CASSSISYEQYF.

In this sample, this clone turned up once. V is TRBV25-1 and J is TRBJ2-2; TRBD2 matches at 10 bases. The CDR3 loop spans 17 amino acids. From germline, CDR1 is MGHDK and CDR2 SYGVNS. V dropped 4 bases and J dropped 3; count of bases not matched to a gene: 8. CDR3 residues: CASSALAGVRYTGELFF. CDR3 DNA: TGTGCCAGCAGTGCCCTAGCGGGGGTGCGGTACACCGGGGAGCTGTTTTTT.

This rearrangement joins TRBV5-4 to TRBJ2-7, with TRBD2 matching over 12 bases. Trimming removed 4 bases from V and 2 bases from J; junction bases left unmatched: 4. The germline CDR1 and CDR2 sequences are SGHNT and YYREEE (reference sequence). The CDR3 runs to 15 residues. This chain's CDR3 is CASSPLAGGPYEQYF. The CDR3 bases are TGTGCCAGCAGCCCCCTAGCGGGAGGGCCCTACGAGCAGTACTTC.

The rearrangement uses TRBV5-1 and TRBJ2-5, with 12 bases identical to TRBD2. The germline V gene encodes CDR1 SGHRS and CDR2 YFSETQ. The length of the CDR3 is 17 residues. V trimming: 5 bases; J trimming: 5 bases; junction bases outside the gene matches: 13. The CDR3 region is CASRLGLAGRGAETQYF. In DNA, the CDR3 is TGCGCCAGCAGACTGGGACTAGCGGGCAGGGGAGCGGAGACCCAGTACTTC. Drawing the rest from reference TRBV5-1 and TRBJ2-5, the complete variable domain is KAGVTQTPRYLIKTRGQQVTLSCSPISGHRSVSWYQQTPGQGLQFLFEYFSETQRNKGNFPGRFSGRQFSNSRSEMNVSTLELGDSALYLCASRLGLAGRGAETQYFGPGTRLLVL.

CDR3 DNA sequence: TGTGCCAGCAGCTTGACTAGCGAGCCCACAGATACGCAGTATTTT. This encodes CASSLTSEPTDTQYF. V usage is TRBV7-3 and J usage is TRBJ2-3; TRBD2 matches at 8 bases. Germline CDR1 and CDR2: SGHTA and FQGTGA. The trim removed 3 bases at V and 2 bases at J, leaving 4 bases unmatched. The CDR3 runs 15 residues.

The chain links TRBV5-4 to TRBJ2-7; 8 nucleotides agree with TRBD2. V gave up 0 bases and J gave up 4 bases; unmatched junction bases: 3. The CDR3 covers 14 residues. The germline gives CDR1 SGHNT, CDR2 YYREEE (reference sequence). For the CDR3, the DNA is TGTGCCAGCAGCTTGGAACTAGCGGATTACGAGCAGTACTTC. Translating it yields CASSLELADYEQYF.

V gene TRBV10-3 combines with J gene TRBJ1-5, with D tentatively TRBD1 (5 bases). V was trimmed by 8 bases and J by 4 bases, leaving 12 bases between them. Germline V lookup: CDR1 ENHRY, CDR2 SYGVKD. The CDR3 totals 13 residues. The CDR3 DNA reads as TGTGCCATCGGCTTGGGACTTAATCAGCCCCAGCATTTT. Translating it yields CAIGLGLNQPQHF.

This clone appeared once. V gene TRBV5-4 combines with J gene TRBJ1-6; TRBD1 matches 8 bases. The CDR3 length is 16 residues. The germline CDR1 and CDR2 sequences are SGHNT and YYREEE (reference sequence). Losses at the gene ends were 3 bases for V and 5 bases for J; bases not matched to a gene: 7. CDR3 DNA: TGTGCCAGCAGCTCCCCTCGGGGACAGGATAATTCACCCCTCCACTTT. Translation gives CASSSPRGQDNSPLHF.

This clone was detected only a few times. This sequence joins TRBV7-2 and TRBJ1-1; 7 bases line up with TRBD1. Germline CDR1 is SGHTA and CDR2 is FQGNSA. The CDR3 sequence is 15 residues long. The trim removed 5 bases at V and 5 bases at J, leaving 11 bases unmatched. The CDR3 region is CASSPQQGIGTEAFF. CDR3 bases: TGTGCCAGCAGCCCACAACAGGGGATCGGAACTGAAGCTTTCTTT.

This chain connects TRBV13 to TRBJ2-1; 7 nucleotides match TRBD1. Germline V gene sequence: CDR1 PRHDT, CDR2 FYEKMQ (reference sequence). J was trimmed by 0 bases and V by 4 bases; bases with no gene match: 12. This CDR3 region has 18 residues. The CDR3, as DNA: TGTGCCAGCAGCTCGAGTTCAGGACAGGCCTTCTCCTACAATGAGCAGTTCTTC. Protein product: CASSSSSGQAFSYNEQFF.

The chain links TRBV18 to TRBJ2-1; D is uncertain. The CDR3 is made up of 14 amino acids. Trimming pared 1 base from V and 2 bases from J, leaving 6 bases between. The germline V gene encodes CDR1 KGHSH and CDR2 LQKENI. CDR3 DNA sequence: TGTGCCAGCTCACCACTAGCAGCCTACAATGAGCAGTTCTTC. This codes for CASSPLAAYNEQFF.

The chain employs TRBV10-3 and TRBJ1-3; 10 bases are a match to TRBD1. This CDR3 has 16 residues. Germline CDR1 ENHRY, CDR2 SYGVKD. The V gene end was trimmed by 2 bases and the J gene end by 4 bases; junction bases not matched to a gene: 5. Here the CDR3 DNA reads TGTGCCATCAGTGAGCCTGGACAGGGGGGAGGAAACACCATATATTTT. It codes for CAISEPGQGGGNTIYF.

This rearrangement joins TRBV27 to TRBJ2-2, with 10 positions matching TRBD1. This CDR3 spans 17 amino acids. J lost 5 bases, V lost 6 bases, and 12 bases had no gene match. Germline CDR1 is MNHEY and CDR2 is SMNVEV (reference sequence). The CDR3, as DNA: TGTGCCAGCAGCCCACCGGCGGGACAGGGGTGGACCGGGGAGCTGTTTTTT. This encodes CASSPPAGQGWTGELFF.

The rearrangement joins TRBV10-2 to TRBJ2-5, with 7 bases fitting TRBD1. The V gene's germline CDR1 is WSHSY and CDR2 SAAADI. The CDR3 extends over 15 amino acids. V gave up 2 bases and J gave up 2 bases; unmatched junction bases: 5. CDR3 in DNA: TGCGCCAGCAGTGAGCCCTGGACAGGTCAAGAGACCCAGTACTTC. This sequence encodes CASSEPWTGQETQYF.

This clone was recorded a few times. The V gene is TRBV6-2 or TRBV6-3, the J gene TRBJ2-5, with 11 bases that match TRBD2. The junction had 9 bases not matched to a gene; V was cut back by 5 bases and J by 4 bases. Germline V gene lookup returns CDR1 MNHEY and CDR2 SVGEGT. The CDR3 contains 16 residues. The DNA for the CDR3 is TGTGCCAGCAGTCTGGGTAGCGGGAGGGCAGGAGAGACCCAGTACTTC. As protein: CASSLGSGRAGETQYF.

This chain uses TRBV28 with TRBJ2-3, with TRBD2 identical over 12 bases. CDR3 length equals 14 residues. Trimming at V came to 8 bases and at J to 5 bases, leaving 5 bases not matched to a gene. Germline V gives CDR1 MDHEN, CDR2 SYDVKM. CDR3: CASDPSGGEDTQYF. Here the CDR3 DNA reads TGTGCCAGCGACCCTAGCGGGGGGGAAGATACGCAGTATTTT.